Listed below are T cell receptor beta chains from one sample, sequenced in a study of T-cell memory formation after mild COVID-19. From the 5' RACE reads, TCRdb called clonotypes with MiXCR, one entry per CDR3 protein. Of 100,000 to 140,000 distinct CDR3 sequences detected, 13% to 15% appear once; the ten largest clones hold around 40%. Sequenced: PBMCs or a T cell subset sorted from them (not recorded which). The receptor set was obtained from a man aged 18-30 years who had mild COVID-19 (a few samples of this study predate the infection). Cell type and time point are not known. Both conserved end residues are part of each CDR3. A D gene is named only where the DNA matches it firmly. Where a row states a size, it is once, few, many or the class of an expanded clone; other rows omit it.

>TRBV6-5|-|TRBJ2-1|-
CASSYSRARGAYNEQFF
TGTGCCAGCAGTTACTCGAGGGCACGAGGGGCCTACAATGAGCAGTTCTTC
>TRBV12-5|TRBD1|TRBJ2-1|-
CASGLVPQGARNEQFF
TGTGCTAGTGGTTTGGTACCGCAGGGGGCGCGGAATGAGCAGTTCTTC
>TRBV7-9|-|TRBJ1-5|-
CASSKEGSQPQHF
TGTGCCAGCAGCAAGGAAGGGAGCCAGCCCCAGCATTTT
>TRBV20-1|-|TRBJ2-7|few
CSAGHRTSYEQYF
TGCAGTGCCGGACATAGGACCTCCTACGAGCAGTACTTC
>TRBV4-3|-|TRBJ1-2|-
CASSQDYPGNYGYTF
TGCGCCAGCAGCCAAGACTACCCGGGCAACTATGGCTACACCTTC
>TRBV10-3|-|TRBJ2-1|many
CATAGEESSYNEQFF
TGTGCCACCGCAGGGGAGGAAAGCTCCTACAATGAGCAGTTCTTC
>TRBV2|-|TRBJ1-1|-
CASREGRWNTEAFF
TGTGCCAGCAGGGAGGGTAGGTGGAACACTGAAGCTTTCTTT
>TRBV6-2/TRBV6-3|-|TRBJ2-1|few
CASSYSPRDRNLNEQFF
TGTGCCAGCAGTTACAGCCCTCGGGACCGCAACCTGAATGAGCAGTTCTTC
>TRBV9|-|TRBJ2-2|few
CASSITGTDTGELFF
TGTGCCAGCAGCATAACAGGGACGGACACCGGGGAGCTGTTTTTT
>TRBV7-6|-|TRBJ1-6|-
CASSKTTRENSPLHF
TGTGCCAGCAGCAAAACCACCAGAGAAAATTCACCCCTCCACTTT